This T cell receptor (beta chain) emerged from a study of blood T cells in healthy people across ages (dated by TCRdb to between 2015 and 2017). About the study as a whole: In model experiments, roughly one uniquely barcoded TCR beta cDNA molecule per two T cells was captured by template switching. The study measured age-related changes in TCR beta repertoire diversity using deep sequencing normalized with unique cDNA molecular identifiers. Four age groups were formed from the donors: young (average approximately 17 years), middle-aged (approximately 40), aged (roughly 59) and long-lived (less than 85). Donors of different ages were randomly distributed across sequencing lanes to avoid experimental bias. Using the same blood draw, the study looked at two additional independent replicas of 1 million unique cDNA reads for two donors, one aged 18 to 30 and the other aged 80 or older.

The protocol used for the library was 5' RACE. Sequencing relied on an Illumina HiSeq 2500. A second PCR of roughly 6 to 12 cycles was performed with a sample-barcoded 5' primer and a J-beta primer mix. A template-switch 5' adaptor carrying 12 random nucleotides introduced a unique molecular identifier onto each TCR beta cDNA molecule. At least 2.5 million CDR3-containing paired-end reads were obtained from each sample. First-strand cDNA synthesis was performed from all RNA using the Mint cDNA synthesis kit, with priming by a TRBC-specific oligonucleotide. After uracil-DNA glycosylase treatment, a first 18-cycle PCR used universal primers M1SS and BC2_uni_R on all cDNA. The study's processing was this. Each sample was normalized by randomly selecting 1 million high-quality reads, each carrying a distinct molecular identifier. Instead of being binned into consensus sequences, reads with shared molecular identifiers were discarded. MiTCR, set to a Q25 quality threshold and the strictest error-elimination algorithm, was used for CDR3 identification, clonotype clustering and error correction. A nonparametric unseen species model with Euler transformation was used to estimate lower-bound total TCR beta diversity. TCRdb handled the public reads itself, with Q25 trimming in fastp and clone calling in MiXCR, and kept productive beta chains. Each entry merges the rows of one CDR3 protein and shows their most common DNA and genes. TCRdb's processing, not the authors', yielded these V and J calls. The table for this sample lists over 1,200,000 distinct CDR3 sequences; approximately 59% of them were counted only once. Approximately 7% of the sample is held by the ten biggest clonotypes.

With respect to this clonotype: The antigen it recognizes is unknown. The input lacks base qualities; no much larger clone sits a single base away.

Donors were under 40 systemically healthy Caucasian individuals from Russia aged about 6 to 100 years. Approximately 9.7 milliliters of peripheral blood were drawn from each donor into EDTA-treated Vacutainer tubes. PBMCs were isolated by Ficoll-Paque density-gradient centrifugation, with at least 7 million obtained per sample. Total RNA was extracted from PBMCs with Trizol reagent, with at least 5.5 micrograms obtained per sample. For every donor, an aliquot of PBMCs went through flow cytometry to measure the percentages of naive CD45RAhigh/CD27high T cells. Here is what the overall study found, with its caveats: Total diversity estimates from one million sequenced T cells were considered lower bounds and underestimates. A strong correlation was found between observed TCR beta diversity and the percentage of naive T cells measured by flow cytometry. Compared with the aged group, the long-lived group had more naive CD4+ T cells, fewer expanded clones and increased TCR diversity, suggesting age selection. Since profiling was done on bulk unsorted PBMCs, naive and antigen-experienced compartments could not be conclusively compared. Because donor CMV infection status was unknown, age-related changes in expanded clonotypes were potentially confounded. As age increased, observed TCR beta diversity per million T cells dropped in a roughly linear way, and a significant reduction was already evident by age approximately 40.

From the germline V gene, CDR1 is MNHEY and CDR2 is SVGEGT. The CDR3 covers 15 residues, taking in both the cysteine and the phenylalanine. Only the CDR3 portion is preserved as DNA: 45 bases, with reading frame beginning at the first base. V is clipped by 6 bases and J by 6 bases, and the sequence between their germline boundaries is 18 bases long. The TCR sequence derives from a young man in good health. Recombination joined TRBV6-2 or TRBV6-3 with TRBJ2-1, with the D gene uncertain. The sequenced material came from blood. Read as DNA, the sequence is TGTGCCAGCAGCCCCCCCCTGACTCGGCCCAATGAGCAGTTCTTC. Protein translation: CASSPPLTRPNEQFF.